These T cell receptor beta chains were read from a single sample in a study of STAT5B mutations in CD4+ large granular lymphocyte leukemia. Clones were sequenced by immunoSEQ multiplex PCR, and TCRdb holds only the in-frame ones, with some missing. The sample carries fewer than 40,000 clones, around nine tenths recorded once. Sequencing was done on a sample of CD4+ T cells from blood buffy coats. The source is a human donor in good health. The CDR3 runs from the conserved cysteine through the conserved F or W. A D gene is named only where the DNA matches it firmly. Size is omitted from some rows. Given values are once, few, many or a class for expanded clones.

j_gene | abundance | v_gene | d_gene | CDR3aa | CDR3nt
TRBJ1-2 | NA | TRBV5-4 | NA | CASSRSAAYYGYTF | TGTGCCAGCAGCAGAAGCGCGGCTTACTATGGCTACACCTTC
TRBJ2-5 | NA | TRBV9 | TRBD1 | CASSARGQGEIETQYF | TGTGCCAGCAGCGCAAGGGGACAGGGCGAAATAGAGACCCAGTACTTC
TRBJ2-3 | NA | TRBV19 | TRBD1 | CASSITGDTDTQYF | TGTGCCAGTAGTATAACAGGGGACACAGATACGCAGTATTTT
TRBJ1-1 | NA | TRBV14 | NA | CASSPTRTYTNTEAFF | TGTGCCAGCAGCCCTACTCGGACATATACGAACACTGAAGCTTTCTTT
TRBJ2-7 | NA | TRBV21-1 | NA | CASSRQGTYEQYF | TGTGCCAGCAGCCGACAGGGAACCTACGAGCAGTACTTC
TRBJ1-5 | NA | TRBV27 | NA | CASSFRGDSNQPQHF | TGTGCCAGCAGTTTCAGAGGCGATAGCAATCAGCCCCAGCATTTT
TRBJ2-2 | NA | TRBV7-3 | TRBD2 | CASRGLVEGELFF | TGTGCCAGCAGGGGACTAGTTGAGGGGGAGCTGTTTTTT
TRBJ2-1 | NA | TRBV7-2 | NA | CASSSRGWSYNEQFF | TGTGCCAGCAGCTCCCGTGGTTGGTCCTACAATGAGCAGTTCTTC
TRBJ1-2 | NA | TRBV19 | NA | CASSIEAGYGYTF | TGTGCCAGTAGTATAGAGGCTGGCTATGGCTACACCTTC
TRBJ2-3 | NA | TRBV14 | NA | CASSMRMSTDTQYF | TGTGCCAGCAGCATGCGAATGAGCACAGATACGCAGTATTTT
TRBJ1-4 | NA | TRBV7-2 | TRBD1 | CASSRQGANEKLFF | TGTGCCAGCAGCCGACAGGGGGCTAATGAAAAACTGTTTTTT
TRBJ1-4 | NA | TRBV19 | TRBD1 | CASSTDRANEKLFF | TGTGCCAGTAGTACCGACAGGGCCAATGAAAAACTGTTTTTT
TRBJ1-3 | NA | TRBV4-2 | NA | CASSHQGSGNTIYF | TGTGCCAGCAGCCACCAGGGCTCTGGAAACACCATATATTTT
TRBJ2-7 | NA | TRBV7-9 | NA | CASSLGEISYEQYF | TGTGCCAGCAGCTTGGGGGAGATCTCCTACGAGCAGTACTTC
TRBJ2-7 | once | TRBV7-6 | NA | CASSRTKSSYEQYF | TGTGCCAGCAGCCGGACAAAGAGCTCCTACGAGCAGTACTTC
TRBJ2-7 | once | TRBV2 | TRBD2 | CASRRGLAGAFPYYEQYF | TGTGCCAGCCGCCGAGGTCTAGCGGGAGCCTTCCCTTACTACGAGCAGTACTTC
TRBJ1-4 | NA | TRBV7-6 | TRBD1 | CASSYGQGTTNEKLFF | TGTGCCAGCAGCTATGGACAGGGGACAACTAATGAAAAACTGTTTTTT
TRBJ2-1 | once | TRBV5-1 | NA | CASSLATGGNNEQFF | TGCGCCAGCAGCTTGGCGACAGGCGGTAACAATGAGCAGTTCTTC
TRBJ1-2 | NA | TRBV18 | TRBD1 | CASSPSDRDGYTF | TGTGCCAGCTCACCCTCGGACAGGGACGGCTACACCTTC
TRBJ2-6 | NA | TRBV28 | TRBD1 | CASSLERQGTPGANVLTF | TGTGCCAGCAGTCTAGAAAGACAGGGTACGCCTGGGGCCAACGTCCTGACTTTC
TRBJ1-5 | NA | TRBV28 | NA | CASSFMPTGGADQPQHF | TGTGCCAGCAGTTTTATGCCCACCGGGGGCGCGGATCAGCCCCAGCATTTT
TRBJ2-2 | NA | TRBV6-5 | NA | CASNSGGPPGELFF | TGTGCCAGCAACTCCGGGGGCCCCCCCGGGGAGCTGTTTTTT
TRBJ1-1 | NA | TRBV6-5 | TRBD1 | CASSGRTGFTEAFF | TGTGCCAGCAGTGGGAGGACAGGGTTCACTGAAGCTTTCTTT
TRBJ2-7 | NA | TRBV6-5 | NA | CASSYSTDSYEQYF | TGTGCCAGCAGTTACTCGACGGACTCCTACGAGCAGTACTTC
TRBJ2-5 | NA | TRBV28 | TRBD2 | CASRPPGLVGRGETQYF | TGTGCCAGTCGGCCCCCGGGACTAGTCGGACGGGGAGAGACCCAGTACTTC
TRBJ2-5 | NA | TRBV9 | TRBD1 | CASSVGGYRGETQYF | TGTGCCAGCAGCGTAGGTGGTTACAGGGGAGAGACCCAGTACTTC
TRBJ2-7 | NA | TRBV11-2 | NA | CASSASLQGTYEQYF | TGTGCCAGCAGCGCTAGCCTTCAGGGAACCTACGAGCAGTACTTC
TRBJ1-1 | NA | TRBV30 | NA | CAWSVTGWTEAFF | TGTGCCTGGAGTGTAACAGGATGGACTGAAGCTTTCTTT
TRBJ2-1 | NA | TRBV6-1 | NA | CASSEAIGSLSSYNEQFF | TGTGCCAGCAGTGAAGCGATAGGGTCCCTTAGCTCCTACAATGAGCAGTTCTTC
TRBJ2-3 | NA | TRBV5-1 | NA | CASSLAGGMSTDTQYF | TGCGCCAGCAGCTTGGCAGGCGGGATGAGCACAGATACGCAGTATTTT
TRBJ1-5 | NA | TRBV28 | TRBD1 | CASSFFRGGNQPQHF | TGTGCCAGCAGTTTTTTCAGGGGGGGCAATCAGCCCCAGCATTTT
TRBJ2-5 | NA | TRBV2 | NA | CASSEARLGLETQYF | TGTGCCAGCAGTGAAGCGCGACTAGGCCTAGAGACCCAGTACTTC
TRBJ1-2 | NA | TRBV27 | TRBD1 | CASSPGQGYYGYTF | TGTGCCAGCAGCCCCGGACAGGGATACTATGGCTACACCTTC
TRBJ1-3 | NA | TRBV28 | NA | CASSPNKGSGNTIYF | TGTGCCAGCAGTCCCAACAAGGGGTCCGGAAACACCATATATTTT
TRBJ2-5 | NA | TRBV7-3 | TRBD2 | CASSLGTSARQETQYF | TGTGCCAGCAGCTTAGGGACTAGCGCCAGACAAGAGACCCAGTACTTC
TRBJ2-1 | few | TRBV25-1 | NA | CASASGTGQRNEQFF | TGTGCCAGCGCTAGCGGGACAGGGCAAAGGAATGAGCAGTTCTTC
TRBJ2-3 | NA | TRBV28 | TRBD2 | CASTRGSINTQYF | TGTGCCAGCACCCGCGGGAGTATAAATACGCAGTATTTT
TRBJ2-7 | NA | TRBV14 | TRBD2 | CASSQVRTSGPYEQYF | TGTGCCAGCAGCCAAGTGCGGACTAGCGGGCCATACGAGCAGTACTTC
TRBJ2-7 | NA | TRBV7-9 | TRBD2 | CASSLLAGVGEQYF | TGTGCCAGCAGCTTACTAGCGGGAGTGGGCGAGCAGTACTTC